A single sample is the source of the 25 T cell receptor beta chains below, sequenced in a study of blood T cells in healthy people across ages (dated by TCRdb to the mid-2010s). To prepare the library, 5' RACE was applied. The second PCR ran for about 6 to 11 cycles and used a J-beta primer mix along with a sample-barcoded 5' primer. TCRdb reprocessing: public reads trimmed at Q25 with fastp, clones called with MiXCR, in-frame beta chains kept. Entries that share a CDR3 protein sequence are merged under the most common genes and DNA. This sample comprises around 1,900,000 distinct CDR3 sequences, more than 35% of them detected only once. Together, the top ten hold 23% of the sample. The sample taken for sequencing was blood. Source of these receptors: a human donor in good health.

This chain links TRBV2 with TRBJ2-3; no definite D call. Trimming stripped 3 bases from V and 6 bases from J, with 10 bases between. CDR1 is SNHLY, CDR2 FYNNEI, per germline. The CDR3 loop spans 13 amino acids. CDR3 DNA: TGTGCCAGCAGTGAGCATCCCCAGGATACGCAGTATTTT. Protein sequence: CASSEHPQDTQYF.

The chain recombines TRBV12-3 or TRBV12-4 with TRBJ1-4; D uncertain. With 6 bases removed from V and 5 bases from J, the gap between germline ends came to 16 bases. The CDR3 covers 15 residues. Here the CDR3 reads CASSLGLNSNEKLFF. The DNA for the CDR3 is TGTGCCAGCAGCCTTGGATTAAACTCAAATGAAAAACTGTTTTTT.

The chain couples TRBV28 to TRBJ2-7, with 7 bases fitting TRBD1. CDR1 is MDHEN, CDR2 SYDVKM, per germline. CDR3 length equals 14 residues. After removal of 2 bases from V and 5 bases from J, the junction contained 6 bases not matched to a gene. Here the CDR3 DNA reads TGTGCCAGCAGTTTACCCCACAGGGGCGACGAGCAGTACTTC. It is translated as CASSLPHRGDEQYF.

This clonotype appeared once. The chain carries TRBV29-1 and TRBJ1-3; tentative D call: TRBD1 (5 bases). V dropped 7 bases and J dropped 8 bases, with 18 bases sitting between them. From germline, CDR1 is SQVTM and CDR2 ANQGSEA. This CDR3 is built from 13 residues. The CDR3 DNA reads as TGCAGCGGGGGCGGACCCGAGGTTGACACCATATATTTT. Its translation: CSGGGPEVDTIYF. Based on the CDR3 plus reference TRBV29-1 and TRBJ1-3, the full variable domain is SAVISQKPSRDICQRGTSLTIQCQVDSQVTMMFWYRQQPGQSLTLIATANQGSEATYESGFVIDKFPISRPNLTFSTLTVSNMSPEDSSIYLCSGGGPEVDTIYFGEGSWLTVV.

This chain connects TRBV29-1 to TRBJ2-5, with TRBD1 as a possible D gene (5 bases). Near its end, the DNA agrees better with TRBJ2-7, so the J call may be wrong. This CDR3 spans 12 amino acids. Germline V gene lookup returns CDR1 SQVTM and CDR2 ANQGSEA. CDR3 region: CNADSWQGEQYF. CDR3 nucleotides: TGCAACGCCGACAGTTGGCAGGGCGAGCAGTACTTC.

V gene TRBV3-1 combines with J gene TRBJ1-6; D may be TRBD1 (6 bases). Looked up from germline, CDR1 is LGHDT and CDR2 is YNNKEL (reference sequence). This CDR3 has 17 residues. The V and J ends lost 2 bases and 5 bases respectively, with 16 bases between them. In nucleotides, the CDR3 is TGTGCCAGCAGCCAAAACCCGACAGGTACTGATAATTCACCCCTCCACTTT. Its protein product is CASSQNPTGTDNSPLHF.

This clonotype was detected only a few times. The chain has TRBV5-6 and TRBJ2-3, with TRBD1 matching over 8 bases. The trim removed 0 bases at V and 5 bases at J, leaving 8 bases unmatched. The germline V gene has CDR1 SGHDT and CDR2 YYEEEE. This CDR3 region has 16 residues. CDR3 nucleotides: TGTGCCAGCAGCTTGGAGGAGACAGGGGTTCGAGATACGCAGTATTTT. Its protein is CASSLEETGVRDTQYF.

This clonotype was counted only a few times. The V and J genes are TRBV5-1 and TRBJ2-3; D tentatively fits TRBD1 or TRBD2 (7 bases each). Trimming took off 3 bases at V and 3 bases at J, with 17 bases between the two ends. Germline V gene sequence: CDR1 SGHRS, CDR2 YFSETQ. The CDR3 totals 16 residues. The CDR3 is CASSSQGGYFTDTQYF. DNA of the CDR3: TGCGCCAGCAGCTCCCAGGGGGGGTATTTTACAGATACGCAGTATTTT.

The CDR3: CSVGRVRDTGELFF. In DNA, the CDR3 is TGCAGCGTGGGACGGGTACGCGACACCGGGGAGCTGTTTTTT. The chain recombines TRBV29-1 with TRBJ2-2; D might be TRBD1 or TRBD2, each matching 5 bases. The CDR3 extends over 14 amino acids. Germline CDR1 SQVTM, CDR2 ANQGSEA. V was cut by 6 bases and J by 3 bases, with 14 bases left in between.

The V call is TRBV13, the J call TRBJ2-3; 11 bases are a match to TRBD2. The germline V gene has CDR1 PRHDT and CDR2 FYEKMQ (reference sequence). Losses at the gene ends were 1 base for V and 3 bases for J; bases not matched to a gene: 12. CDR3 length: 19 residues. In DNA form, the CDR3 reads TGTGCCAGCAGCTTAGACTCACTTCTTAGCGGGGGGGCGACAGATACGCAGTATTTT. It codes for CASSLDSLLSGGATDTQYF.

V is TRBV29-1 and J is TRBJ2-1; tentative D call: TRBD1 (6 bases). Per germline, CDR1 SQVTM and CDR2 ANQGSEA. The CDR3 totals 16 residues. The V end was cut by 0 bases, the J end by 5 bases, with 17 bases between. In DNA, the CDR3 is TGCAGCGTTGAAGATCGTGGGGGCTATCAAAACAATGAGCAGTTCTTC. Translated: CSVEDRGGYQNNEQFF.

The chain recombines TRBV9 with TRBJ2-4, with 7 bases fitting TRBD1. TRBJ2-7 matches the DNA end more closely, so the J call is doubtful. In germline, CDR1 is SGDLS, CDR2 YYNGEE. The CDR3 has 13 amino acids. The CDR3 is CASSPGGTCEQYF. CDR3 nucleotides: TGTGCCAGCAGCCCAGGGGGAACCTGCGAGCAGTACTTC.

The chain links TRBV20-1 to TRBJ1-1; no reliable D call. This CDR3 region has 16 residues. Germline V gene lookup returns CDR1 DFQATT and CDR2 SNEGSKA (reference sequence). V lost 2 bases, J lost 0 bases, and 16 bases lay in between. The CDR3: CSARFAGTVMNTEAFF. CDR3 in DNA: TGCAGTGCTAGATTTGCGGGTACAGTAATGAACACTGAAGCTTTCTTT.

This clonotype was detected only a few times. CDR3 nucleotide sequence: TGTGCCAGCAACTCGGGACGGACGAGATCCAACAATGAGCAGTTCTTC. Its translation: CASNSGRTRSNNEQFF. The genes are TRBV12-3 or TRBV12-4 and TRBJ2-1, with D tentatively TRBD1 or TRBD2 (5 bases each). Trimming cost V 7 bases and J 5 bases, with 21 bases left between them. The CDR3 runs to 16 residues.

This clonotype appeared a few times. This chain links TRBV6-5 with TRBJ1-2, with D possibly being TRBD1 (5 bases). Per the germline V gene, CDR1 is MNHEY and CDR2 is SVGAGI. The CDR3 runs 14 residues. V lost 2 bases and J 3 bases, leaving 10 bases between the germline ends. The CDR3 nucleotides are TGTGCCAGCAGTTACGCCGACAGCTACTATGGCTACACCTTC. Amino acid sequence: CASSYADSYYGYTF.

This sequence joins TRBV5-1 and TRBJ2-3; D unclear. Germline V gives CDR1 SGHRS, CDR2 YFSETQ. This CDR3 has 16 residues. Trimming stripped 0 bases from V and 1 base from J, with 12 bases between. The CDR3 DNA sequence: TGCGCCAGCAGCTTGGATCGGGTTTGGGGCACAGATACGCAGTATTTT. Amino acid sequence: CASSLDRVWGTDTQYF.

This clonotype was counted only a few times. The gene calls are TRBV9 and TRBJ1-2, with TRBD1 identical over 8 bases. Germline CDR1 reads SGDLS; CDR2 reads YYNGEE. The CDR3 has 15 residues. V trimming: 3 bases; J trimming: 5 bases; junction bases outside the gene matches: 9. The DNA of the CDR3 is TGTGCCAGCAGCGAGGGGGGACAGGCTTCGTATGGCTACACCTTC. It translates to CASSEGGQASYGYTF.

The chain carries TRBV29-1 and TRBJ2-2; 7 positions agree with TRBD1. This CDR3 is built from 15 residues. CDR1 and CDR2 (germline): SQVTM, ANQGSEA. V shed 5 bases and J 3 bases; nucleotides not matched to a gene: 9. The CDR3 is CSVLGTASDTGELFF. The CDR3 DNA follows: TGCAGCGTTCTGGGGACAGCCTCCGACACCGGGGAGCTGTTTTTT.

The gene calls are TRBV10-2 and TRBJ1-1; the match to TRBD1 covers 8 bases. The V and J ends lost 3 bases and 1 base, in that order; junction bases with no gene match: 4. Germline V gene sequence: CDR1 WSHSY, CDR2 SAAADI. The CDR3 spans 15 residues. The CDR3 coding sequence is TGCGCCAGCAGTGACAGGGGGCATAGGAACACTGAAGCTTTCTTT. Protein sequence: CASSDRGHRNTEAFF.

This clonotype appeared a few times. J is TRBJ2-5 and V is TRBV11-1; possible D gene TRBD1, 6 bases. There are 16 residues in the CDR3. Per germline, CDR1 SGHAT and CDR2 FQDESV (reference sequence). V gave up 2 bases and J gave up 5 bases, with 18 bases separating them. CDR3 residues: CASSLRDRLARETQYF. Written as DNA, the CDR3 is TGTGCCAGCAGCTTACGCGACAGGCTGGCGCGGGAGACCCAGTACTTC.

CDR3 residues: CASSPDRAENTIYF. The DNA for the CDR3 is TGTGCCAGCAGCCCCGACAGGGCTGAAAACACCATATATTTT. V usage is TRBV7-2 and J usage is TRBJ1-3; 7 positions agree with TRBD1. The length of the CDR3 is 14 residues. With 5 bases clipped from V and 6 bases from J, the junction kept 7 bases outside the gene matches. Per germline, CDR1 SGHTA and CDR2 FQGNSA.

This clonotype occurred a few times. The chain joins TRBV7-6 to TRBJ2-1; 10 bases are a match to TRBD1. V dropped 4 bases and J dropped 6; count of bases not matched to a gene: 21. Germline-derived CDR1 and CDR2 are SGHVS and FNYEAQ. The CDR3 has 20 amino acids. The CDR3 loop is CASSSGRGQGRSNLINEQFF. CDR3 DNA: TGTGCCAGCAGCTCCGGGCGGGGACAGGGGCGATCGAACTTGATCAATGAGCAGTTCTTC.

V usage is TRBV7-2 and J usage is TRBJ1-4; D may be TRBD1 (6 bases). CDR1 and CDR2 (germline): SGHTA, FQGNSA. V lost 2 bases to trimming and J lost 7 bases, with 8 bases between them. The length of the CDR3 is 13 residues. The CDR3 coding sequence is TGTGCCAGCAGCTTAACAGGGTTTGAAAAACTGTTTTTT. Protein sequence: CASSLTGFEKLFF.

This clonotype was observed a few times. V gene TRBV20-1 combines with J gene TRBJ2-5, with 13 nucleotides matching TRBD2. The CDR3 is 19 residues long. Germline-derived CDR1 and CDR2 are DFQATT and SNEGSKA (reference sequence). The V and J ends lost 6 bases and 2 bases, in that order; junction bases with no gene match: 18. The CDR3 here is CSAHKGSGLAGVIQETQYF. In DNA form, the CDR3 reads TGCAGTGCCCACAAGGGGTCCGGACTAGCGGGGGTTATACAAGAGACCCAGTACTTC.

This clonotype was detected only a few times. V and J are TRBV7-8 and TRBJ2-7, with 11 bases matching TRBD2. CDR1 is SGHVS and CDR2 is FQNEAQ in the germline V gene. V lost 5 bases, J lost 3 bases, and 6 bases stayed unmatched. The CDR3 runs to 15 residues. In DNA, the CDR3 is TGTGCCAGCAGCCTACCGGGACTAGCGGACTACGAGCAGTACTTC. Its translation: CASSLPGLADYEQYF.